This is a list of T cell receptor beta chains from one sample in a study of blood T cell repertoires in COVID-19. Produced via immunoSEQ multiplex PCR; TCRdb's table is partial and in-frame only. The sample has 200,000 to 250,000 clones, about nine tenths seen once. The sequencing input was peripheral blood. Receptors originate from a woman aged 55-75 years with acute or convalescent COVID-19. CDR3s include the opening cysteine and the closing phenylalanine or tryptophan. A D gene is named only where the DNA matches it firmly. Rows give clone size only sometimes, using once, few, many, or a class for an expanded clone.

V gene	clone size	D gene	J gene	CDR3 protein	CDR3 DNA
TRBV28	-	TRBD2	TRBJ2-3	CASTEGGRAVDTQYF	TGTGCCAGCACGGAGGGCGGGAGGGCCGTAGATACGCAGTATTTT
TRBV11-2	-	TRBD2	TRBJ2-7	CASSLYSTSGLYEQYF	TGTGCCAGCAGCTTATATAGTACTAGCGGGCTCTACGAGCAGTACTTC
TRBV18	-	-	TRBJ1-4	CASSPPGAGEKEKLFF	TGTGCCAGCTCACCACCAGGGGCAGGGGAGAAGGAAAAACTGTTTTTT
TRBV6-5	-	TRBD1	TRBJ1-5	CASSSGTGSQPQHF	TGTGCCAGCAGTTCCGGGACAGGCAGCCAGCCCCAGCATTTT
TRBV5-1	-	-	TRBJ2-2	CASSPRGGPNTGELFF	TGCGCCAGCAGCCCCCGAGGAGGCCCGAACACCGGGGAGCTGTTTTTT
TRBV2	-	TRBD1	TRBJ1-2	CASSEFRTGGYGYTF	TGTGCCAGCAGTGAATTTCGGACAGGGGGGTATGGCTACACCTTC
TRBV6-5	-	-	TRBJ1-1	CASRDSLNTEAFF	TGTGCCAGCAGGGACAGCTTGAACACTGAAGCTTTCTTT
TRBV7-2	-	TRBD1	TRBJ2-1	CASSLGSPGQGLNEQFF	TGTGCCAGCAGCTTAGGCAGTCCGGGACAGGGGCTAAATGAGCAGTTCTTC
TRBV12-5	-	-	TRBJ2-1	CASGLVRSTEQFF	TGTGCTAGTGGTTTGGTACGATCTACTGAGCAGTTCTTC
TRBV15	-	-	TRBJ2-5	CATSRDAAQMETQYF	TGTGCCACCAGCAGAGATGCGGCGCAGATGGAGACCCAGTACTTC
TRBV27	-	-	TRBJ1-1	CASSLNARVGTEAFF	TGTGCCAGCAGTTTAAATGCCAGGGTTGGCACTGAAGCTTTCTTT
TRBV14	-	TRBD2	TRBJ2-7	CASSQEAPGLAGGSYEQYF	TGTGCCAGCAGCCAAGAAGCACCGGGACTAGCGGGAGGGTCCTACGAGCAGTACTTC
TRBV6-1	-	TRBD2	TRBJ2-3	CASSELAGADTQYF	TGTGCCAGCAGTGAACTAGCGGGAGCAGATACGCAGTATTTT
TRBV28	-	-	TRBJ1-1	CASSSTGLEAFF	TGTGCCAGCAGTTCGACAGGTCTTGAAGCTTTCTTT
TRBV6-2/TRBV6-3	-	-	TRBJ1-2	CASSYGLNYGYTF	TGTGCCAGCAGTTACGGACTGAACTATGGCTACACCTTC
TRBV15	-	-	TRBJ2-7	CATSRDRAGDLYEQYF	TGTGCCACCAGCAGAGATAGGGCGGGTGACCTTTACGAGCAGTACTTC
TRBV5-8	-	-	TRBJ1-2	CASSARQANYGYTF	TGTGCCAGCAGCGCCAGACAGGCTAACTATGGCTACACCTTC
TRBV7-3	-	-	TRBJ1-6	CASSLAPGSPLHF	TGTGCCAGCAGCTTAGCTCCAGGGTCCCCCCTCCACTTT
TRBV19	-	-	TRBJ1-2	CASSISGDVSGYTF	TGTGCCAGTAGTATATCGGGGGACGTAAGCGGCTACACCTTC
TRBV11-3	-	-	TRBJ2-7	CASSPRDTALSEQYF	TGTGCCAGCAGCCCCCGGGACACGGCGTTGAGCGAGCAGTACTTC
TRBV2	-	TRBD1	TRBJ1-2	CASRRDSANYGYTF	TGTGCCAGCAGGCGGGACAGCGCTAACTATGGCTACACCTTC
TRBV4-1	many	-	TRBJ1-6	CASSLPSPRGLNSPLHF	TGCGCCAGCAGCCTTCCCTCACCCCGGGGTCTGAATTCACCCCTCCACTTT
TRBV29-1	-	-	TRBJ1-5	CSVVQGNQPQHF	TGCAGCGTTGTACAGGGCAATCAGCCCCAGCATTTT
TRBV11-2	-	-	TRBJ1-1	CASSSSGSIGEAFF	TGTGCCAGCAGCTCCTCCGGTAGCATTGGTGAAGCTTTCTTT
TRBV18	-	-	TRBJ2-7	CASSPLHLYEQYF	TGTGCCAGCTCACCGTTACACCTTTACGAGCAGTACTTC
TRBV5-5	once	TRBD1	TRBJ1-1	CASSSITGVGNTEAFF	TGTGCCAGCAGCTCCATCACAGGGGTCGGGAACACTGAAGCTTTCTTT
TRBV6-5	-	TRBD2	TRBJ2-2	CASSYLAGENTGELFF	TGTGCCAGCAGTTACTTAGCGGGGGAGAACACCGGGGAGCTGTTTTTT
TRBV6-1	once	-	TRBJ1-5	CASSESAFQPQHF	TGTGCCAGCAGTGAATCCGCGTTTCAGCCCCAGCATTTT
TRBV7-2	-	TRBD1	TRBJ1-1	CASSLELTGRMNTEAFF	TGTGCCAGCAGCTTGGAATTGACAGGGCGAATGAACACTGAAGCTTTCTTT
TRBV19	once	TRBD1	TRBJ2-3	CASSSGGQASTDTQYF	TGTGCCAGTAGTTCCGGGGGACAGGCCTCCACAGATACGCAGTATTTT
TRBV27	-	-	TRBJ1-1	CASSLGGRGTEAFF	TGTGCCAGCAGTTTAGGAGGTCGTGGCACTGAAGCTTTCTTT
TRBV18	once	-	TRBJ1-1	CASSPAGAVTEAFF	TGTGCCAGCTCACCAGCAGGGGCCGTGACTGAAGCTTTCTTT
TRBV19	-	TRBD1	TRBJ1-5	CASSMRDRGSNQPQHF	TGTGCCAGTAGTATGAGGGACAGGGGAAGCAATCAGCCCCAGCATTTT
TRBV27	-	-	TRBJ2-7	CASSLYRASSYEQYF	TGTGCCAGCAGTTTATACAGGGCAAGCTCCTACGAGCAGTACTTC
TRBV4-2	-	TRBD1	TRBJ2-7	CASSPDRGRLHEQYF	TGTGCCAGCAGCCCGGACAGGGGGCGCCTTCACGAGCAGTACTTC
TRBV19	-	-	TRBJ2-7	CASSITAASHTPYEQYF	TGTGCCAGTAGTATCACCGCGGCATCTCACACCCCCTACGAGCAGTACTTC
TRBV2	-	TRBD1	TRBJ1-5	CASSDPGQGYQPQHF	TGTGCCAGCAGTGATCCGGGACAGGGCTACCAGCCCCAGCATTTT
TRBV19	-	TRBD1	TRBJ1-5	CASSLTGGGQPQHF	TGTGCCAGTAGCCTGACAGGGGGTGGTCAGCCCCAGCATTTT
TRBV7-3	-	-	TRBJ2-1	CASSLTPSSTYEQFF	TGTGCCAGCAGCTTAACGCCGTCCTCTACTTATGAGCAGTTCTTC
TRBV29-1	-	-	TRBJ2-1	CSAITSYNEQFF	TGCAGCGCCATCACTAGTTACAATGAGCAGTTCTTC
TRBV11-3	-	-	TRBJ1-3	CASSLGGPGNTIYF	TGTGCCAGCAGCTTAGGGGGGCCTGGAAACACCATATATTTT
TRBV7-2	-	-	TRBJ2-5	CASSLAGRGETQYF	TGTGCCAGCAGCTTAGCTGGACGGGGTGAGACCCAGTACTTC